These T cell receptor beta chains were read from a single sample in a study of blood T cell repertoires in COVID-19. Some clones are missing from TCRdb's copy, which holds only in-frame ones; the method was immunoSEQ multiplex PCR. In the table there are about 180,000 clones, more than 70% of which are singletons. Sequences were obtained from peripheral blood. These receptors originate from a woman aged 30 to 39 with acute or convalescent COVID-19. Both conserved end residues are part of each CDR3. The order of the fields is D gene, V gene, J gene, CDR3 length, CDR3 protein. The D gene is left open where the match is weak.

D: NA
V: TRBV19
J: TRBJ2-3
length: 14
CDR3: CASQTGPHTDTQYF

D: NA
V: TRBV19
J: TRBJ2-7
length: 14
CDR3: CASSITGQLSEQYF

D: TRBD2
V: TRBV5-1
J: TRBJ2-7
length: 16
CDR3: CASSPAGTSGIHEQYF

D: NA
V: TRBV6-5
J: TRBJ1-4
length: 15
CDR3: CASSYIRDTDEKLFF

D: NA
V: TRBV30
J: TRBJ1-4
length: 13
CDR3: CAWTSGLGEKLFF

D: NA
V: TRBV6-5
J: TRBJ2-1
length: 15
CDR3: CASSYGQGIYNEQFF

D: TRBD1
V: TRBV5-1
J: TRBJ1-4
length: 13
CDR3: CASHRDSNEKLFF

D: NA
V: TRBV11-3
J: TRBJ2-7
length: 12
CDR3: CASSLNAYGQYF

D: NA
V: TRBV4-2
J: TRBJ1-4
length: 12
CDR3: CASSQGSGKLFF

D: NA
V: TRBV28
J: TRBJ2-1
length: 17
CDR3: CASSSTTGTGAHNEQFF

D: NA
V: TRBV28
J: TRBJ2-3
length: 13
CDR3: CASRNKSPDTQYF

D: NA
V: TRBV28
J: TRBJ2-7
length: 12
CDR3: CASSPSSYEQYF

D: NA
V: TRBV29-1
J: TRBJ1-2
length: 12
CDR3: CSVGGTLYGYTF

D: NA
V: TRBV4-2
J: TRBJ1-1
length: 13
CDR3: CASSPTENTEAFF

D: TRBD2
V: TRBV10-3
J: TRBJ2-3
length: 17
CDR3: CAISDTTSGRAMDTQYF

D: TRBD1
V: TRBV28
J: TRBJ2-7
length: 11
CDR3: CASSRPTGSEF

D: TRBD2
V: TRBV4-2
J: TRBJ2-3
length: 16
CDR3: CASSQVSAGGTDTQYF

D: NA
V: TRBV12-3/TRBV12-4
J: TRBJ1-1
length: 11
CDR3: CASSLRGRAFF

D: NA
V: TRBV27
J: TRBJ2-3
length: 15
CDR3: CASRERTLNRHTQYF

D: NA
V: TRBV5-4
J: TRBJ1-2
length: 14
CDR3: CASSLMGRHDGYTF

D: NA
V: TRBV7-9
J: TRBJ1-6
length: 12
CDR3: CASSDDTTRLHF

D: NA
V: TRBV12-3/TRBV12-4
J: TRBJ1-2
length: 12
CDR3: CASSPYPYGYTF

D: NA
V: TRBV6-2/TRBV6-3
J: TRBJ2-2
length: 14
CDR3: CASSSRVDTGELFF

D: NA
V: TRBV10-3
J: TRBJ2-3
length: 13
CDR3: CAISELLSDTQYF

D: NA
V: TRBV7-2
J: TRBJ2-7
length: 13
CDR3: CASSSRFVREQYF

D: NA
V: TRBV18
J: TRBJ2-1
length: 16
CDR3: CASSSSPGSPYNEQFF

D: TRBD1
V: TRBV6-1
J: TRBJ1-2
length: 16
CDR3: CASSEGNPGGAYGYTF

D: NA
V: TRBV9
J: TRBJ2-3
length: 12
CDR3: CASSVQGGAQYF

D: NA
V: TRBV29-1
J: TRBJ2-3
length: 14
CDR3: CSADLGQAQDTQYF

D: TRBD1
V: TRBV6-1
J: TRBJ1-2
length: 16
CDR3: CASSELSGTGTYGYTF

D: NA
V: TRBV30
J: TRBJ2-7
length: 15
CDR3: CAWSHPSGLSYEQYF

D: TRBD1
V: TRBV5-1
J: TRBJ2-5
length: 14
CDR3: CASSVPTGDETQYF

D: NA
V: TRBV27
J: TRBJ1-1
length: 10
CDR3: CASINPEAFF

D: NA
V: TRBV5-4
J: TRBJ1-6
length: 14
CDR3: CASSLGQNNSPLHF

D: NA
V: TRBV7-9
J: TRBJ1-1
length: 12
CDR3: CASQGRDTEAFF

D: NA
V: TRBV27
J: TRBJ1-6
length: 18
CDR3: CASSLSNYRVDNNSPLHF